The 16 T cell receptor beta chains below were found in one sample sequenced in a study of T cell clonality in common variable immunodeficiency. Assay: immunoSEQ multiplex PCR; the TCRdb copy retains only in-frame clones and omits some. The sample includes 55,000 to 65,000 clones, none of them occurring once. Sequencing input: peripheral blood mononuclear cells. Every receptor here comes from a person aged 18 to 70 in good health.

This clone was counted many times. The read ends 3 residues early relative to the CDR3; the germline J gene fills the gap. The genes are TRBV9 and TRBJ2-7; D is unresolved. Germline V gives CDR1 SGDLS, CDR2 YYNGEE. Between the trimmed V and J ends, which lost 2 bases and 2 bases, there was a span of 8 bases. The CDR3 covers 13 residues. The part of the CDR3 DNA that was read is TGTGCCAGCAGCGTGGCCCCCCCCTACGAG. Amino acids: CASSVAPPYE. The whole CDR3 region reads CASSVAPPYEQYF.

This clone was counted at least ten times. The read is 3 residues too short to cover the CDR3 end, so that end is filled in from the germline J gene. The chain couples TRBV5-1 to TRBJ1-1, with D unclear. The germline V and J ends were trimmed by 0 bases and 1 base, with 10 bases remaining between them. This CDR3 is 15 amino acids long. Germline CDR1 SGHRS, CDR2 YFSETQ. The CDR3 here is CASSLAGRGNTEAFF. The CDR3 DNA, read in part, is TGCGCCAGCAGCTTGGCCGGACGGGGGAACACTGAA.

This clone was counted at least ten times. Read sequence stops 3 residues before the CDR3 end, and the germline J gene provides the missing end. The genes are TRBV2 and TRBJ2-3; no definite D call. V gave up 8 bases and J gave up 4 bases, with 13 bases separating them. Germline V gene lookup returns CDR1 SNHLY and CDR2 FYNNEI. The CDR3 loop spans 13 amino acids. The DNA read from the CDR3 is TGTGCCAGCGCTGTTAGCCCCCCAGATACG. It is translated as CASAVSPPDT. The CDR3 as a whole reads CASAVSPPDTQYF.

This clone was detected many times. The CDR3 here is CASSLTDRGNQPQHF. CDR3 DNA (partial): TGCGCCAGCAGCCTTACCGACAGGGGCAATCAGCCC. The chain carries TRBV4-1 and TRBJ1-5; 7 nucleotides line up with TRBD1. The CDR3 end falls 3 residues outside the read, so it is completed with the germline J gene. The CDR3 has 15 residues. V lost 4 bases and J lost 2; bases outside the gene matches: 5. CDR1 is MGHRA and CDR2 is YSYEKL in the germline V gene.

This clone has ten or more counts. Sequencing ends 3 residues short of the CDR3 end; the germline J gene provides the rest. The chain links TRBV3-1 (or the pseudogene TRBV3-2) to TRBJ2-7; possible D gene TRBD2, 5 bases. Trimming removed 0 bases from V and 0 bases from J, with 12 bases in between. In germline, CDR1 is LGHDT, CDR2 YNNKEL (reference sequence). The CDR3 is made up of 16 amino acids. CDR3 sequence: CASSQDQTGISYEQYF. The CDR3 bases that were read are TGTGCCAGCAGCCAAGATCAAACGGGGATCTCCTACGAG.

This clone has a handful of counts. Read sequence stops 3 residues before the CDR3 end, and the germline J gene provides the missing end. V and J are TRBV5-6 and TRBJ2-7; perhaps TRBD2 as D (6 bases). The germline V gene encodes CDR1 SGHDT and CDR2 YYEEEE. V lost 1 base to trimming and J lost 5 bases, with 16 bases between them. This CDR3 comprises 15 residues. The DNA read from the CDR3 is TGTGCCAGCAGCTTGTGGGGCGGGACTTGGAACGAG. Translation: CASSLWGGTWNE. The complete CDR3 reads CASSLWGGTWNEQYF.

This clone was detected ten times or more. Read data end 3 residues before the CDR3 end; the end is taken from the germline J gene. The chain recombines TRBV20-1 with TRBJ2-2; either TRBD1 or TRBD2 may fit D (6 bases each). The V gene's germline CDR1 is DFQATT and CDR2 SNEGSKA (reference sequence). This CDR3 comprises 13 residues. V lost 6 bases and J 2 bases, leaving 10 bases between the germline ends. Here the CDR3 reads CSARDTNTGELFF. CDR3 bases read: TGCAGTGCGCGGGACACAAACACCGGGGAG.

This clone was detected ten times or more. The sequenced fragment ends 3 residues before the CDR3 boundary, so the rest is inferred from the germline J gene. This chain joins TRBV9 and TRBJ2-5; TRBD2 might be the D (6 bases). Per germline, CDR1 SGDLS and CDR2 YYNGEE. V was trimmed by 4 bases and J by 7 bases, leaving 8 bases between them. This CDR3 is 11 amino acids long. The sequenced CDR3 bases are TGTGCCAGCAGCCTGGGGGGGACC. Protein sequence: CASSLGGT. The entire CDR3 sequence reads CASSLGGTQYF.

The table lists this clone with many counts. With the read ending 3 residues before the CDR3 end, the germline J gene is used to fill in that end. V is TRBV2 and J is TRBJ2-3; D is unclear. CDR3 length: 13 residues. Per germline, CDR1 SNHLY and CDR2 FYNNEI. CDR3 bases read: TGTGCCAGCAGTGTGGTAGAGGATCAGGCG. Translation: CASSVVEDQA. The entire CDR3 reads CASSVVEDQAQYF.

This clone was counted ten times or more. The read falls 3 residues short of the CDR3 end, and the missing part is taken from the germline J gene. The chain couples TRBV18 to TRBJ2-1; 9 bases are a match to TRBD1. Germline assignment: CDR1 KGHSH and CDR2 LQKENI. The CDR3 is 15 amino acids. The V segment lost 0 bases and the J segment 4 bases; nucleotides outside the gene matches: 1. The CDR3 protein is CASSPPGQGYNEQFF. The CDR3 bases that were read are TGTGCCAGCTCACCACCGGGACAGGGATACAATGAG.

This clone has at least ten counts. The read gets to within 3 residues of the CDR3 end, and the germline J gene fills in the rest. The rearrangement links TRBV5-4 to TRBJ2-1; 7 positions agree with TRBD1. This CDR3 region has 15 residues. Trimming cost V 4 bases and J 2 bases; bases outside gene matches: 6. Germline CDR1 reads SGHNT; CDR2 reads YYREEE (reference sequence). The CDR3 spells CASSTRQGAYNEQFF. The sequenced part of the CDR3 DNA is TGTGCCAGCAGCACCCGACAGGGCGCCTACAATGAG.

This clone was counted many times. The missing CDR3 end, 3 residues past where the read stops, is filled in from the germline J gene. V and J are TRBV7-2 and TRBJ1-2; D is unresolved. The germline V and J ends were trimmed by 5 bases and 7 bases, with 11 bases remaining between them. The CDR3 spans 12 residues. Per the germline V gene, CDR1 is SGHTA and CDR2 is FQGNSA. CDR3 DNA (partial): TGTGCCAGCAGCGGCGCTAGGTTTGGC. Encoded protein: CASSGARFG. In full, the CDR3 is CASSGARFGYTF.

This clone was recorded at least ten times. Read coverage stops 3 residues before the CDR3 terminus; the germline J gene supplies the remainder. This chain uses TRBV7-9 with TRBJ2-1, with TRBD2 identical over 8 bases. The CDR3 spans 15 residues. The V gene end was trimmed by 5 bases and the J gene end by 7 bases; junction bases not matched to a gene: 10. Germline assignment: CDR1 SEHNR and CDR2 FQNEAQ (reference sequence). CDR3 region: CASSPTSVIWNEQFF. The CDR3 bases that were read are TGTGCCAGCAGCCCGACTAGCGTCATTTGGAATGAG.

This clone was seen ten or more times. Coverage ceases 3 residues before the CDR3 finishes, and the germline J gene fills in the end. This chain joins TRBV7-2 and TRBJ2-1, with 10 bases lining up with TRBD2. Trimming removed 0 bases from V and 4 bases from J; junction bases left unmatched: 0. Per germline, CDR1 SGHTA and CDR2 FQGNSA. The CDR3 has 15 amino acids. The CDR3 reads CASSLASGRYNEQFF. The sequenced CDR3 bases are TGTGCCAGCAGCTTAGCTAGCGGGAGGTACAATGAG.

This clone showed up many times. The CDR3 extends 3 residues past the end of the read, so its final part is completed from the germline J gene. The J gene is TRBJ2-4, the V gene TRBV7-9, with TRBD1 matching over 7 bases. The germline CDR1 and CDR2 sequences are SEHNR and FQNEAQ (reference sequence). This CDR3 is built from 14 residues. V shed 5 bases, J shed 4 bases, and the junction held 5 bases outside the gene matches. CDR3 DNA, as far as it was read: TGTGCCAGCAGCCCTCCGGGACAGAAAAACATT. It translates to CASSPPGQKNI. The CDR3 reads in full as CASSPPGQKNIQYF.

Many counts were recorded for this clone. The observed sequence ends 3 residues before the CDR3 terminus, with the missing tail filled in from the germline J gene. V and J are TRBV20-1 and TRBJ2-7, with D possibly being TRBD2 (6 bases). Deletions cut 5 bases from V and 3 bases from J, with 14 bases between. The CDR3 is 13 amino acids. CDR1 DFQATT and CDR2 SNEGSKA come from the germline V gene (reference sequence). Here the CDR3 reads CSASRGTDYEQYF. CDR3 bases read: TGCAGTGCTTCTCGGGGGACTGACTACGAG.